The 14 T cell receptor beta chains below were found in one sample sequenced in a study of T cell responses to AZD1222 COVID-19 vaccine. Clones were sequenced by immunoSEQ multiplex PCR, and TCRdb holds only the in-frame ones, with some missing. This table has about 170,000 clones, 80% to 90% appearing once. Here the sequenced sample was peripheral blood, taken on day 0 of AZD1222 vaccination. The receptor source for this set is an adult in good health.

The rearrangement links TRBV19 to TRBJ1-2, with D unclear. The ends were cut back, 3 bases at V and 5 bases at J, with 10 bases in the middle. The CDR3 has 13 residues. The germline V gene has CDR1 LNHDA and CDR2 SQIVND (reference sequence). CDR3 nucleotide sequence: TGTGCCAGTAGTATTACAGTTCTTTATGGCTACACCTTC. Encoded protein: CASSITVLYGYTF.

V is TRBV9 and J is TRBJ2-5; 11 bases fit TRBD2. CDR3 length: 16 residues. Per germline, CDR1 SGDLS and CDR2 YYNGEE. Losses at the gene ends were 0 bases for V and 2 bases for J; bases not matched to a gene: 3. CDR3 nucleotide sequence: TGTGCCAGCAGCGTAGGGCTAGCGGGGGGACAAGAGACCCAGTACTTC. It specifies CASSVGLAGGQETQYF.

The V and J genes are TRBV5-4 and TRBJ2-2, with D possibly called TRBD1 or TRBD2 (5 bases each). With 4 bases removed from V and 1 base from J, the gap between germline ends came to 17 bases. The CDR3 spans 17 residues. CDR1 SGHNT and CDR2 YYREEE come from the germline V gene (reference sequence). The DNA of the CDR3 is TGTGCCAGCAGCAAGAAAACCGGGACGGGGAACACCGGGGAGCTGTTTTTT. This codes for CASSKKTGTGNTGELFF.

This clone was found a few times. The chain joins TRBV5-6 to TRBJ1-2; possible D gene TRBD1, 6 bases. The germline CDR1 and CDR2 sequences are SGHDT and YYEEEE. The CDR3 extends over 14 amino acids. V shed 4 bases and J shed 6 bases, with 16 bases lying between them. The CDR3 spells CASSQLRGANGYTF. CDR3 coding DNA: TGTGCCAGCAGCCAACTTCGGGGGGCGAATGGCTACACCTTC. The full variable domain, rest sourced from reference TRBV5-6 and TRBJ1-2, is DAGVTQSPTHLIKTRGQQVTLRCSPKSGHDTVSWYQQALGQGPQFIFQYYEEEERQRGNFPDRFSGHQFPNYSSELNVNALLLGDSALYLCASSQLRGANGYTFGSGTRLTVV.

This clone is a singleton in its sample. This chain connects TRBV27 to TRBJ1-6; D is possibly TRBD1 (6 bases). The germline CDR1 and CDR2 sequences are MNHEY and SMNVEV (reference sequence). The CDR3 sequence is 14 residues long. V was shortened by 6 bases and J by 10 bases, with 16 bases between the two germline ends. Here the CDR3 DNA reads TGTGCCAGCAGCCGCACAGGGAGATACTCACCCCTCCACTTT. Its protein product is CASSRTGRYSPLHF.

The sample holds one count of this clone. This chain connects TRBV9 to TRBJ1-2; weak D call: TRBD1 (6 bases). Germline CDR1 and CDR2: SGDLS and YYNGEE. Between the trimmed V and J ends, which lost 3 bases and 4 bases, there was a span of 13 bases. The CDR3 spans 14 residues. The CDR3 nucleotides read TGTGCCAGCAGCGATCGGGACATCCCCTATGGCTACACCTTC. This sequence encodes CASSDRDIPYGYTF.

This chain connects TRBV7-2 to TRBJ2-5, with 12 bases matching TRBD2. The CDR3 spans 16 residues. Per the germline V gene, CDR1 is SGHTA and CDR2 is FQGNSA. V was pared by 0 bases and J by 3 bases, with 2 bases of the junction left unmatched. The DNA for the CDR3 is TGTGCCAGCAGCTTAGCCGGACTAGCGGGAAAAGAGACCCAGTACTTC. It encodes CASSLAGLAGKETQYF.

V usage is TRBV7-2 and J usage is TRBJ1-5; D may be TRBD1 (5 bases). CDR3 size: 14 residues. V gave up 1 base and J gave up 5 bases, with 9 bases separating them. Per the germline V gene, CDR1 is SGHTA and CDR2 is FQGNSA. CDR3 DNA: TGTGCCAGCAGCTTAGGTGGAGGGGATCAGCCCCAGCATTTT. It specifies CASSLGGGDQPQHF.

V and J are TRBV5-5 and TRBJ1-5; possible D gene TRBD1, 6 bases. The germline gives CDR1 SGHKS, CDR2 YYEKEE (reference sequence). V lost 6 bases, J lost 4 bases, and 17 bases lay in between. The CDR3 length is 15 residues. CDR3 bases: TGTGCCAGCACCACTGGACAGTTCACGAATCAGCCCCAGCATTTT. This gives the protein CASTTGQFTNQPQHF.

The chain uses TRBV27 and TRBJ2-1; tentatively, D is TRBD2 (7 bases). Germline CDR1 reads MNHEY; CDR2 reads SMNVEV (reference sequence). This CDR3 has 16 residues. V lost 3 bases, J lost 5 bases, and 17 bases lay in between. This CDR3 reads CASSLMRGHANNEQFF. The CDR3 nucleotides are TGTGCCAGCAGTTTGATGCGGGGGCACGCGAACAATGAGCAGTTCTTC.

This clone was picked up one time. The rearrangement joins TRBV3-1 (or the pseudogene TRBV3-2) to TRBJ2-2, with unresolved D. Germline-derived CDR1 and CDR2 are LGHDT and YNNKEL (reference sequence). Deletions cut 3 bases from V and 2 bases from J, with 4 bases between. The CDR3 spans 13 residues. The CDR3 DNA reads TGTGCCAGCAGCCATCTCAACACCGGGGAGCTGTTTTTT. Protein: CASSHLNTGELFF.

The chain has TRBV6-1 and TRBJ2-3; tentative D call: TRBD2 (5 bases). Germline V gene sequence: CDR1 MNHNS, CDR2 SASEGT. Trimming stripped 2 bases from V and 3 bases from J, with 12 bases between. The CDR3 is 15 residues long. The CDR3 sequence: CASSEKRGTTDTQYF. The DNA for the CDR3 is TGTGCCAGCAGTGAAAAACGGGGAACGACAGATACGCAGTATTTT.

This rearrangement joins TRBV18 to TRBJ2-3; 14 positions agree with TRBD2. Germline V gives CDR1 KGHSH, CDR2 LQKENI. V trimming: 3 bases; J trimming: 1 base; junction bases outside the gene matches: 12. The CDR3 totals 20 residues. The CDR3 region has the DNA TGTGCCAGCTCACCGGCCTTGGGGACTAGCGGGGGACTAGGCACAGATACGCAGTATTTT. Its translation: CASSPALGTSGGLGTDTQYF.

This clone showed up just once. This chain joins TRBV5-1 and TRBJ2-3, with TRBD1 as a possible D gene (7 bases). From germline, CDR1 is SGHRS and CDR2 YFSETQ. The CDR3 extends over 17 amino acids. Trimming took off 4 bases at V and 5 bases at J, with 23 bases between the two ends. The CDR3 loop is CASSLRQVSGGLDTQYF. CDR3 bases: TGCGCCAGCAGCCTCAGACAAGTCTCAGGGGGGTTAGATACGCAGTATTTT.